The present TCR beta chain was sequenced within a study of response to subunit inactivated influenza vaccine. TCRdb ran MiXCR on the RT-PCR reads and lists one entry per CDR3 protein. Of about 700,000 distinct CDR3 sequences detected, around 13% appear once; the ten largest clones hold 6.5% to 8.5%. The CDR3 loop spans 15 amino acids. Germline V lookup: CDR1 MNHEY, CDR2 SMNVEV (reference sequence). V dropped 0 bases and J dropped 5 bases, with 13 bases sitting between them. This clonotype was counted a few times. The TCR comes from a man in his fifties who received an inactivated influenza vaccine. This chain connects TRBV27 to TRBJ2-5; D is ambiguous. The source was PBMCs from blood, collected 14 to 15 days before vaccination. The chain's CDR3 is CASSLSPTQRETQYF. CDR3 nucleotides: TGTGCCAGCAGTTTATCACCCACTCAACGTGAGACCCAGTACTTC.